These T cell receptor beta chains were read from a single sample in a study of blood T cells in healthy people across ages. One entry per CDR3 protein, called by TCRdb with MiXCR from the 5' RACE reads. This sample has roughly 1.7 million distinct CDR3 sequences, with roughly 32% found just once. The specimen was blood. The receptors derive from a woman younger than 45 in good health. Both conserved end residues are part of each CDR3. D genes are given only for firm matches. Size tells how often a clone was seen (once, few, many) or the class of an expanded clone, and some rows leave it out.

. TRBJ1-4 TRBV7-2 . TGTGCCAGCAGCTTAGCGATCGGCCCAACTAATGAAAAACTGTTTTTT CASSLAIGPTNEKLFF
. TRBJ2-7 TRBV20-1 . TGCAGTGCTAGGGATGGGGGCCGGGGCGAGCAGTACTTC CSARDGGRGEQYF
. TRBJ2-7 TRBV9 many TGTGCCAGCAGCGCCACAGGGAGCCACGAGCAGTACTTC CASSATGSHEQYF
TRBD2 TRBJ2-1 TRBV10-1 . TGCGCCAGCAGTGCCAGAGCGGGGGGAAATGAGCAGTTCTTC CASSARAGGNEQFF
. TRBJ2-1 TRBV19 . TGTGCCAGTAGTACCATGGGGCGGCTATCAACCCAGTTCTTC CASSTMGRLSTQFF
. TRBJ2-1 TRBV27 . TGTGCCAGCAGGTTTGGGGGGCCCTACAATGAGCAGTTCTTC CASRFGGPYNEQFF
TRBD2 TRBJ2-5 TRBV6-5 . TGTGCCAGCAGTGACCCGGGACTACCAGCGGAGACCCAGTACTTC CASSDPGLPAETQYF
TRBD2 TRBJ2-3 TRBV20-1 few TGCAGTGCTAGAGTGATAGCGGGAGGGGGCACAGATACGCAGTATTTT CSARVIAGGGTDTQYF
TRBD1 TRBJ2-1 TRBV7-2 many TGTGCCAGCAGCTTAGTAGGACAGGGCTACTACAATGAGCAGTTCTTC CASSLVGQGYYNEQFF
. TRBJ1-1 TRBV9 . TGTGCCAGCAGCGTTATGGAGGGGACGAACACTGAAGCTTTCTTT CASSVMEGTNTEAFF
. TRBJ1-1 TRBV4-1 . TGCGCCAGCAGCCAAGCTGTCATGGCACCCGAAGCTTTCTTT CASSQAVMAPEAFF
TRBD1 TRBJ2-7 TRBV5-8 . TGTGCCAGCAGCCGGCCCCAGGGGGCTAACGTCTACGAGCAGTACTTC CASSRPQGANVYEQYF
. TRBJ1-5 TRBV18 . TGTGCCAGCTCCCCCTCGCTCCGGAGCAATCAGCCCCAGCATTTT CASSPSLRSNQPQHF
. TRBJ2-1 TRBV24-1 . TGTGCCACCAGTGATTTGGTTACATTCTACAATGAGCAGTTCTTC CATSDLVTFYNEQFF
. TRBJ1-2 TRBV4-1 . TGCGCCAGCCAGCCAAGTCTGCCCGTGGGCTATGGCTACACCTTC CASQPSLPVGYGYTF
TRBD2 TRBJ2-1 TRBV6-5 many TGTGCCAGCAGCCCCTGGGCGGGGGATTACAATGAGCAGTTCTTC CASSPWAGDYNEQFF
TRBD1 TRBJ2-5 TRBV5-1 few TGCGCCAGCAGCTTGGGGCAGGGGGTCCGAGAGACCCAGTACTTC CASSLGQGVRETQYF
TRBD2 TRBJ2-1 TRBV6-1 . TGTGCCAGCAGGGCTTCTAGCGGTGGCGGGATTGGAGACAATGAGCAGTTCTTC CASRASSGGGIGDNEQFF
. TRBJ2-7 TRBV28 . TGTGCCAGCAGTCCCTCTAAACCCTACGAGCAGTACTTC CASSPSKPYEQYF
. TRBJ2-1 TRBV10-3 . TGTGCCATCAGTGAGCCGAGTCCGGGGAAGAGCTACAATAAGCAGTTCTTC CAISEPSPGKSYNKQFF
TRBD2 TRBJ2-3 TRBV2 few TGTGCCAGCAGAACCGTCGAGCGGGGGCCCACAGATACGCAGTATTTT CASRTVERGPTDTQYF
. TRBJ1-4 TRBV20-1 few TGCAGTGCTAGAGCGTCCGGGGGGAATGAAAAACTGTTTTTT CSARASGGNEKLFF